This T cell receptor beta chain was recorded in a study of blood T cell repertoires in COVID-19. Generated by immunoSEQ multiplex PCR, the TCRdb table keeps only in-frame clones and is missing some. The sample has under 150,000 clones; 80% to 90% are singletons. The CDR3 consists of 14 residues. Germline-derived CDR1 and CDR2 are SGDLS and YYNGEE. V lost 9 bases, J lost 1 base, and 5 bases stayed unmatched. The specimen sequenced was peripheral blood. The chain uses TRBV9 and TRBJ2-3, with TRBD2 identical over 10 bases. The clonotype was recovered from a human donor in a cohort sampled during active COVID-19. The CDR3 DNA reads TGTGCCACCAGTCTAGCGGGGGGCACAGATACGCAGTATTTT. This encodes CATSLAGGTDTQYF.